One T cell receptor beta chain is described in this entry. Its antigen remains unknown. TRB was amplified from approximately 250-500 ng of blood genomic DNA. This entry is derived from a study of T and B cells in COVID-19 patients. Study-wide background: At median age approximately 36 years, recovered patients were younger than active-infection patients at approximately 68. Whole-study findings and limits: Clonality of TRB repertoires was high in active COVID-19; recovery brought above-healthy diversity and richness. Exclusive to the recovered cohort were some 2,500 TCR clusters, around 31 of them with low generation probability. Patients with COVID-19 reportedly showed strongly skewed T cell receptor beta variable and joining gene usage.

TRB rearrangements were amplified by multiplex PCR with BIOMED2 TRB-A/B primers. One entry per CDR3 protein results from TCRdb running MiXCR on the multiplex PCR reads. The sample records about 21,000 distinct CDR3 sequences, over 25% being singletons. The origin of this receptor is a human donor who had recovered from COVID-19. The sample consisted of blood.

The CDR3 DNA follows: TGTGCCAGCAGCCGCTCAGACAGGGGGCTGACTGAAGCTTTCTTT. It translates to CASSRSDRGLTEAFF. The V gene is TRBV7-9, the J gene TRBJ1-1, with 10 bases fitting TRBD1. V was pared by 5 bases and J by 5 bases, with 8 bases of the junction left unmatched. The germline V gene has CDR1 SEHNR and CDR2 FQNEAQ (reference sequence). The CDR3 runs 15 residues.